The present entry profiles one TCR beta chain with its context. These data come from a study of blood T cell repertoires in COVID-19. As for the study in general: The samples span acute and convalescent COVID-19 from the United States, Italy and Spain. From T cells, B-cell-depleted T cells, or PBMCs came the material, which was cDNA or gDNA.

Unmatched junction bases numbered 8, after V lost 6 bases and J lost 0 bases. The CDR3 runs to 16 residues. Germline CDR1 LGHNA, CDR2 YNFKEQ. Per the original data handling: Estimated nucleated cell counts came from reference gene primer amplification. Method: immunoSEQ multiplex PCR; TCRdb's copy keeps in-frame clones and lacks some. V, J and clone size were drawn from that table, and D and trimming were deduced from the DNA. Of some 170,000 clones listed, over 70% were seen once; the top ten hold 2.8%. J is TRBJ1-3 and V is TRBV4-2, with 7 bases lining up with TRBD1. The TCR originated in a man between 70 and 80 years old with acute or convalescent COVID-19. Sequenced sample: peripheral blood. This CDR3 is CASRRQGGDSGNTIYF. The CDR3 DNA reads TGTGCCAGCAGGAGACAAGGGGGCGACTCTGGAAACACCATATATTTT.